The clone carrying this T cell receptor beta chain was detected only a few times. What it binds is not known. CDR3 length equals 15 residues. From germline, CDR1 is SGHRS and CDR2 YFSETQ. The J segment lost 3 bases and the V segment lost 1 base, leaving 1 base of the junction unmatched. Every bit of the isolated RNA underwent reverse transcription, so sequencing read expressed TCRB transcripts. Profiling relied on immunoSEQ multiplex PCR, and the TCRdb table lists in-frame clones only, not all of them. This table holds 350,000 to 450,000 clones, about 14% found once. This sample is drawn from a study of beta chain features in type 1 diabetes. Findings of the study overall: A greater similarity of naive, central memory and Treg TCRB repertoires was seen among patients than among healthy donors.

Sequencing input: naive CD4+ T cells from blood. V gene TRBV5-1 combines with J gene TRBJ2-1; 10 nucleotides agree with TRBD2. The receptor was isolated from a young man in good health. The CDR3 DNA reads as TGCGCCAGCAGCTTGTTAGCGGGGGGCTACAATGAGCAGTTCTTC. Protein sequence: CASSLLAGGYNEQFF.